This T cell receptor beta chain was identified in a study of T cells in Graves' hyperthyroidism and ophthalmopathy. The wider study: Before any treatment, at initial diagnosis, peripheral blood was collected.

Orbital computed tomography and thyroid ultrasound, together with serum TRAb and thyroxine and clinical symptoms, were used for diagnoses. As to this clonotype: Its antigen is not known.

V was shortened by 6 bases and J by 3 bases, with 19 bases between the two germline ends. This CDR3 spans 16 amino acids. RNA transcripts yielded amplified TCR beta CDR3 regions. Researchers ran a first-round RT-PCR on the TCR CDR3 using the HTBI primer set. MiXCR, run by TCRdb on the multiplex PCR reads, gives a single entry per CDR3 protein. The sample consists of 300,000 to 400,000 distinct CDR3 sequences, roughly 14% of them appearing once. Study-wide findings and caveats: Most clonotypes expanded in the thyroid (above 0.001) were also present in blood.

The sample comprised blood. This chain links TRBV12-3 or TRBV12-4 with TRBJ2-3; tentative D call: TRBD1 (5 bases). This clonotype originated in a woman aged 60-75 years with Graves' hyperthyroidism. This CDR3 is CASSRVLGAGTDTQYF. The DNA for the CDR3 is TGTGCCAGCAGCCGGGTGCTAGGGGCCGGGACAGATACGCAGTATTTT.